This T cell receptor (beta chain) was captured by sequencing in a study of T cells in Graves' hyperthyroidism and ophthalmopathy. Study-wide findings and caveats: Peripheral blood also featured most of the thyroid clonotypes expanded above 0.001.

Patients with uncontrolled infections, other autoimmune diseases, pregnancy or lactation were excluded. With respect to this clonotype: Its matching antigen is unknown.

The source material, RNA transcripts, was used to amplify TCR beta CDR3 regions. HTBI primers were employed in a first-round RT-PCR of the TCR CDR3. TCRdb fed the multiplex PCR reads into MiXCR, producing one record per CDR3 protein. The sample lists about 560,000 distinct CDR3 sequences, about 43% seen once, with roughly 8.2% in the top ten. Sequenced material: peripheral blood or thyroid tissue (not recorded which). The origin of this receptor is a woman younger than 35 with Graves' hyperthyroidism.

CDR3 sequence (DNA): TGTGCCAGCAGTGCCCGACAGGGTTGGGGCTACACCTTC. Protein: CASSARQGWGYTF. The genes are TRBV2 and TRBJ1-2; 7 nucleotides line up with TRBD1. The CDR3 extends over 13 amino acids. The V segment lost 4 bases and the J segment 8 bases; nucleotides outside the gene matches: 7. Germline CDR1 reads SNHLY; CDR2 reads FYNNEI. The whole variable domain, remainder taken from reference TRBV2 and TRBJ1-2, is EPEVTQTPSHQVTQMGQEVILRCVPISNHLYFYWYRQILGQKVEFLVSFYNNEISEKSEIFDDQFSVERPDGSNFTLKIRSTKLEDSAMYFCASSARQGWGYTFGSGTRLTVV.